This T cell receptor (beta chain) was sequenced in a study of T cells in localized non-small cell lung cancer. The study, taken as a whole, reports: Among the tissues sampled, uninvolved adjacent lung had the highest T cell clonality, above tumor.

Trimming took 3 bases from V and 6 from J, leaving 11 bases between them. CDR3 length: 14 amino acids. Per the germline V gene, CDR1 is LNHDA and CDR2 is SQIVND (reference sequence). Notes on this clone: No antigen is known for it.

Repertoires were generated with immunoSEQ multiplex PCR, while TCRdb's copy carries only in-frame clones and drops some. The sample has about 39,000 clones, 79% seen once. The rearrangement joins TRBV19 to TRBJ2-2; no clear D. The sequenced sample was PBMCs, obtained before any cancer treatment. This clonotype originated in a woman aged 35-70 years with stage II squamous cell lung carcinoma. CDR3 loop: CASSMDPTPGELFF. CDR3 sequence (DNA): TGTGCCAGTAGTATGGACCCTACACCCGGGGAGCTGTTTTTT.